Each of the 17 T cell receptor beta chains below was sequenced from the same sample in a study of T cell responses to AZD1222 COVID-19 vaccine. Data came from immunoSEQ multiplex PCR; TCRdb stores just in-frame clones and leaves some out. The sample has approximately 94,000 clones; around 90% are singletons. The material sequenced was peripheral blood, taken on day 0 of AZD1222 vaccination. These receptors were taken from an adult in good health.

This clone was recorded a few times. The chain recombines TRBV2 with TRBJ2-1; D not certain. The CDR3 consists of 13 residues. Germline lookup yields CDR1 SNHLY and CDR2 FYNNEI. Trimming took off 6 bases at V and 10 bases at J, with 16 bases between the two ends. CDR3 in DNA: TGTGCCAGCAGCCTTCCCTTTACGCAAGAGCAGTTCTTC. Encoded protein: CASSLPFTQEQFF.

The chain couples TRBV30 to TRBJ1-4, with D hard to call. CDR3 length: 14 amino acids. Trimming removed 0 bases from V and 0 bases from J, with 5 bases in between. The germline gives CDR1 GTSNPN, CDR2 SVGIG (reference sequence). CDR3 nucleotides: TGTGCCTGGAGTGTACAAGCAACTAATGAAAAACTGTTTTTT. Translated: CAWSVQATNEKLFF.

This chain links TRBV6-2 or TRBV6-3 with TRBJ2-1; D gene ambiguous. This CDR3 is built from 12 residues. Looked up from germline, CDR1 is MNHEY and CDR2 is SVGEGT. Between the trimmed V and J ends, which lost 0 bases and 12 bases, there was a span of 9 bases. CDR3 sequence reads: CASSYSIGLQFF. The CDR3 nucleotides read TGTGCCAGCAGTTACTCGATTGGTCTGCAGTTCTTC.

This clone was recorded a few times. The chain uses TRBV27 and TRBJ1-6; D gene unclear. V lost 5 bases and J lost 6, with 8 bases in between. Germline V gene sequence: CDR1 MNHEY, CDR2 SMNVEV (reference sequence). The CDR3 extends over 13 amino acids. CDR3 protein: CASSPLLNSPLHF. CDR3 nucleotide sequence: TGTGCCAGCAGTCCTCTCCTTAATTCACCCCTCCACTTT.

V is TRBV30 and J is TRBJ1-5; no clear D. This CDR3 has 11 residues. The V end was cut by 7 bases, the J end by 6 bases, with 10 bases between. Germline V gives CDR1 GTSNPN, CDR2 SVGIG (reference sequence). The CDR3 spells CASGWGQPQHF. As DNA, the CDR3 is TGTGCCTCCGGCTGGGGTCAGCCCCAGCATTTT.

The chain joins TRBV15 to TRBJ2-7; D is possibly TRBD1 or TRBD2 (5 bases each). Germline CDR1 LNHNV, CDR2 YYDKDF (reference sequence). Deletions cut 5 bases from V and 2 bases from J, with 13 bases between. The CDR3 is 14 amino acids. The CDR3 DNA is TGTGCCACCAGCGGGGGAGAGGATACCTACGAGCAGTACTTC. This codes for CATSGGEDTYEQYF.

This rearrangement joins TRBV27 to TRBJ2-7; no firm D call. Trimming removed 8 bases at V and 2 bases at J, with 13 bases between. From germline, CDR1 is MNHEY and CDR2 SMNVEV (reference sequence). The CDR3 is 13 amino acids. The CDR3, as DNA: TGTGCCAGCCGTTCCCTCATTACCTACGAGCAGTACTTC. It is translated as CASRSLITYEQYF.

The table lists this clone with a count of one. This chain connects TRBV7-2 to TRBJ2-7; possible D gene TRBD2, 6 bases. Trimming removed 1 base at V and 1 base at J, with 8 bases between. From germline, CDR1 is SGHTA and CDR2 FQGNSA. This CDR3 spans 14 amino acids. CDR3 loop: CASSLGAGSYEQYF. The CDR3 nucleotides read TGTGCCAGCAGCTTAGGGGCGGGATCCTACGAGCAGTACTTC. Using reference TRBV7-2 and TRBJ2-7 for the parts outside the CDR3, the full variable domain is GAGVSQSPSNKVTEKGKDVELRCDPISGHTALYWYRQSLGQGLEFLIYFQGNSAPDKSGLPSDRFSAERTGGSVSTLTIQRTQQEDSAVYLCASSLGAGSYEQYFGPGTRLTVT.

The chain has TRBV7-3 and TRBJ2-1; D unresolved. Germline CDR1 is SGHTA and CDR2 is FQGTGA. The CDR3 runs 13 residues. The ends were cut back, 5 bases at V and 0 bases at J, with 5 bases in the middle. The CDR3: CASSPRSYNEQFF. CDR3 sequence (DNA): TGTGCCAGCAGCCCGCGCTCCTACAATGAGCAGTTCTTC.

The CDR3 DNA is TGCGCCGGGTCCCAAATGAACACTGAAGCTTTCTTT. It translates to CAGSQMNTEAFF. The chain recombines TRBV10-1 with TRBJ1-1; D is ambiguous. The germline gives CDR1 WNHNN, CDR2 SYGVQD (reference sequence). Trimming cost V 11 bases and J 0 bases, with 10 bases left between them. This CDR3 has 12 amino acids.

This chain links TRBV24-1 with TRBJ2-1; D call uncertain. From germline, CDR1 is KGHDR and CDR2 SFDVKD. The CDR3 consists of 16 residues. V was shortened by 0 bases and J by 3 bases, with 11 bases between the two germline ends. This CDR3 reads CATSDLKGLSYNEQFF. The CDR3 DNA sequence: TGTGCCACCAGTGATTTGAAAGGGTTAAGCTACAATGAGCAGTTCTTC.

The J gene is TRBJ2-3, the V gene TRBV2; D is undetermined. This CDR3 region has 14 residues. Germline V gene sequence: CDR1 SNHLY, CDR2 FYNNEI. Deletions cut 7 bases from V and 3 bases from J, with 14 bases between. The CDR3 DNA reads TGTGCCAGCAAGATCGGCGCCGGGACAGATACGCAGTATTTT. It translates to CASKIGAGTDTQYF.

CDR3 in amino acids: CASSSGLQETQYF. The CDR3 bases are TGTGCCAGCAGTTCCGGACTCCAAGAGACCCAGTACTTC. The V and J genes are TRBV7-2 and TRBJ2-5; a possible D gene is TRBD2 (5 bases). CDR3 length: 13 residues. The germline gives CDR1 SGHTA, CDR2 FQGNSA. V lost 6 bases and J 1 base, leaving 9 bases between the germline ends.

CDR3 region: CASSTYRTAVNSPLHF. For the CDR3, the DNA is TGTGCCAGCAGTACATACAGGACCGCTGTTAATTCACCCCTCCACTTT. This chain joins TRBV5-6 and TRBJ1-6; possible D gene TRBD1, 5 bases. The V end lost 5 bases, the J end lost 6 bases, and 18 bases lay between the germline ends. Germline CDR1 and CDR2: SGHDT and YYEEEE. This CDR3 has 16 amino acids.

The rearrangement links TRBV7-8 to TRBJ2-1; D unresolved. Per the germline V gene, CDR1 is SGHVS and CDR2 is FQNEAQ. The CDR3 is made up of 14 amino acids. With 0 bases removed from V and 1 base from J, the gap between germline ends came to 4 bases. This chain's CDR3 is CASSLAGSYNEQFF. CDR3 DNA sequence: TGTGCCAGCAGCTTAGCGGGATCCTACAATGAGCAGTTCTTC.

The chain recombines TRBV7-2 with TRBJ2-3, with a possible D match to TRBD2 (5 bases). The CDR3 consists of 13 residues. Trimming removed 5 bases at V and 5 bases at J, with 11 bases between. Per the germline V gene, CDR1 is SGHTA and CDR2 is FQGNSA. Here the CDR3 reads CASSPRTGDTQYF. The CDR3 region has the DNA TGTGCCAGCAGCCCCCGGACTGGAGATACGCAGTATTTT.

This sequence joins TRBV29-1 and TRBJ1-2; no definite D call. CDR3 length: 11 residues. The germline CDR1 and CDR2 sequences are SQVTM and ANQGSEA. Trimming stripped 2 bases from V and 7 bases from J, with 8 bases between. In nucleotides, the CDR3 is TGCAGCGTTGAACACGAGGGTGGCTACACCTTC. The encoded protein is CSVEHEGGYTF.